This T cell receptor beta chain is drawn from a study of Tregs in tolerant kidney transplant recipients. Study-wide results and caveats: Biological reproducibility was not directly addressed in this study. Changing PCR primers prevented nucleotide comparison between some patients' samples.

Recipients received nonmyeloablative bone marrow transplants from related graft donors, with transient mixed chimerism. Unstimulated regulatory T cells (CD4+CD25+CD127-), CD4+CD25- non-regulatory cells, CD4 and CD8 cells were FACS-sorted from thawed PBMCs. Sequenced by immunoSEQ multiplex PCR; TCRdb stores in-frame clones only, minus some. The sample carries about 64,000 clones, approximately 89% recorded once. A remark on this clone: Its specificity is not known.

This CDR3 spans 15 amino acids. Per germline, CDR1 LNHDA and CDR2 SQIVND (reference sequence). Trimming took 3 bases from V and 4 from J, leaving 13 bases between them. The TCR originated in a human patient who received a combined kidney and bone marrow transplant. Some T cells could come from the graft donor. The chain carries TRBV19 and TRBJ1-5; D is perhaps TRBD1 (5 bases). This sample comprised CD4+ T cells from blood (PBMCs), obtained 6 months after the transplant. The CDR3 coding sequence is TGTGCCAGTAGTATTATTGGGGCAGGGAATCAGCCCCAGCATTTT. Protein product: CASSIIGAGNQPQHF.